The 13 T cell receptor beta chains below come from one sample, sequenced in a study of response to subunit inactivated influenza vaccine. From the RT-PCR reads, TCRdb called clonotypes with MiXCR, one entry per CDR3 protein. The table shows more than 400,000 distinct CDR3 sequences, with approximately 6.9% occurring only once. This specimen was PBMCs from blood, taken approximately 25 months after vaccination. Every receptor here comes from a man between 45 and 75 years old who received an inactivated influenza vaccine.

The chain has TRBV7-2 and TRBJ2-7; D gene uncertain. The CDR3 covers 15 residues. V shed 0 bases and J shed 5 bases, with 14 bases lying between them. The V gene's germline CDR1 is SGHTA and CDR2 FQGNSA. This chain's CDR3 is CASSLAALRRNEQYF. DNA of the CDR3: TGTGCCAGCAGCTTAGCCGCTCTACGTCGCAACGAGCAGTACTTC.

This sequence joins TRBV11-2 and TRBJ2-5; 7 positions agree with TRBD1. With V trimmed by 3 bases and J by 0 bases, 4 bases remained unmatched. CDR1 is SGHAT, CDR2 FQNNGV, per germline. The CDR3 runs 15 residues. DNA of the CDR3: TGTGCCAGCAGCTTCCCAGGGGGATACCAAGAGACCCAGTACTTC. It translates to CASSFPGGYQETQYF.

The V call is TRBV20-1, the J call TRBJ2-3; 12 nucleotides align to TRBD2. The CDR3 has 15 residues. After removal of 5 bases from V and 2 bases from J, the junction contained 5 bases not matched to a gene. CDR1 DFQATT and CDR2 SNEGSKA come from the germline V gene (reference sequence). CDR3 coding DNA: TGCAGTGCTTACCGGACTAGCGGGACCACAGATACGCAGTATTTT. Translating it yields CSAYRTSGTTDTQYF.

This clonotype has more than one count but fewer than ten. The V call is TRBV7-2, the J call TRBJ2-3, with TRBD2 matching over 13 bases. CDR1 and CDR2 from the germline V gene are SGHTA and FQGNSA. CDR3 length: 16 residues. The junction had 8 bases not matched to a gene; V was cut back by 6 bases and J by 5 bases. The DNA of the CDR3 is TGTGCCAGCAGGGAACTAGCGGGGGGGCCAGGAGATACGCAGTATTTT. Protein sequence: CASRELAGGPGDTQYF.

The chain recombines TRBV2 with TRBJ2-5, with unresolved D. Germline CDR1 SNHLY, CDR2 FYNNEI. The length of the CDR3 is 14 residues. The ends were cut back, 4 bases at V and 0 bases at J, with 9 bases in the middle. The CDR3, as DNA: TGTGCCAGCAGTGGACCTGCGTACCAAGAGACCCAGTACTTC. This codes for CASSGPAYQETQYF.

Many counts were recorded for this clonotype. The chain employs TRBV29-1 and TRBJ1-5; D is undetermined. The germline gives CDR1 SQVTM, CDR2 ANQGSEA. The length of the CDR3 is 12 residues. Deletions cut 4 bases from V and 9 bases from J, with 13 bases between. The CDR3 DNA follows: TGCAGCGTTGTCGTGGGAACGGGGCCCCAGCATTTT. It specifies CSVVVGTGPQHF.

The chain couples TRBV7-2 to TRBJ2-3, with D uncertain. The germline V gene encodes CDR1 SGHTA and CDR2 FQGNSA. V lost 2 bases and J 6 bases, leaving 9 bases between the germline ends. This CDR3 has 13 residues. The CDR3 protein is CASSLKGMDTQYF. The CDR3 DNA is TGTGCCAGCAGCTTAAAGGGAATGGATACGCAGTATTTT.

This clonotype was counted only a few times. The chain carries TRBV28 and TRBJ2-2; D is possibly TRBD2 (6 bases). Germline CDR1 is MDHEN and CDR2 is SYDVKM. The CDR3 length is 15 residues. The V end lost 3 bases, the J end lost 4 bases, and 12 bases lay between the germline ends. The CDR3 sequence: CASSFWRGTTGELFF. DNA of the CDR3: TGTGCCAGCAGTTTCTGGCGGGGAACCACCGGGGAGCTGTTTTTT.

This sequence joins TRBV5-1 and TRBJ2-5; D is uncertain. Germline CDR1 and CDR2: SGHRS and YFSETQ. CDR3 size: 14 residues. The V end lost 4 bases, the J end lost 1 base, and 11 bases lay between the germline ends. For the CDR3, the DNA is TGCGCCAGCAGCATGGTGGGAAGCCAAGAGACCCAGTACTTC. It codes for CASSMVGSQETQYF. Full variable domain (rest looked up from reference TRBV5-1 and TRBJ2-5): KAGVTQTPRYLIKTRGQQVTLSCSPISGHRSVSWYQQTPGQGLQFLFEYFSETQRNKGNFPGRFSGRQFSNSRSEMNVSTLELGDSALYLCASSMVGSQETQYFGPGTRLLVL.

This clonotype was detected ten times or more. This rearrangement joins TRBV7-2 to TRBJ2-7; 11 bases line up with TRBD2. The V gene's germline CDR1 is SGHTA and CDR2 FQGNSA. This CDR3 region has 15 residues. With V trimmed by 1 base and J by 3 bases, 2 bases remained unmatched. The CDR3 DNA is TGTGCCAGCAGCTTAGTAGCGGGAGGGCTCTACGAGCAGTACTTC. This codes for CASSLVAGGLYEQYF. The full variable domain, rest sourced from reference TRBV7-2 and TRBJ2-7, is GAGVSQSPSNKVTEKGKDVELRCDPISGHTALYWYRQSLGQGLEFLIYFQGNSAPDKSGLPSDRFSAERTGGSVSTLTIQRTQQEDSAVYLCASSLVAGGLYEQYFGPGTRLTVT.

This clonotype was detected a few times. This chain links TRBV9 with TRBJ2-2; tentatively, D is TRBD1 (5 bases). The germline V and J ends were trimmed by 4 bases and 2 bases, with 12 bases remaining between them. This CDR3 region has 15 residues. Germline V gene lookup returns CDR1 SGDLS and CDR2 YYNGEE. CDR3 nucleotide sequence: TGTGCCAGCAGCCCCCAGACAGTAAACACCGGGGAGCTGTTTTTT. Translating gives CASSPQTVNTGELFF.

The chain is built from TRBV7-9 and TRBJ2-1; a weak D match, TRBD2 (7 bases). The CDR3 loop spans 16 amino acids. The germline CDR1 and CDR2 sequences are SEHNR and FQNEAQ (reference sequence). The V end lost 5 bases, the J end lost 8 bases, and 22 bases lay between the germline ends. CDR3 bases: TGTGCCAGCAGCCAAAACGCGGGGGCTTACGTGGATGAGCAGTTCTTC. Amino acids: CASSQNAGAYVDEQFF. Combining the CDR3 with reference TRBV7-9 and TRBJ2-1 gives the whole variable domain DTGVSQNPRHKITKRGQNVTFRCDPISEHNRLYWYRQTLGQGPEFLTYFQNEAQLEKSRLLSDRFSAERPKGSFSTLEIQRTEQGDSAMYLCASSQNAGAYVDEQFFGPGTRLTVL.

In this sample, this clonotype turned up many times. The rearrangement links TRBV20-1 to TRBJ2-7; TRBD1 matches at 9 bases. Germline CDR1 and CDR2: DFQATT and SNEGSKA (reference sequence). The CDR3 loop spans 14 amino acids. Losses at the gene ends were 3 bases for V and 1 base for J; bases not matched to a gene: 4. The CDR3 reads CSARPGQGSYEQYF. In DNA form, the CDR3 reads TGCAGTGCTAGGCCGGGACAGGGATCCTACGAGCAGTACTTC.